This T cell receptor beta chain was retrieved from a study of T cells after posttransplantation cyclophosphamide. Study-level results: Tissue-infiltrating T cells from skin or gut overlapped little with blood T cells. TRB clonality was highly associated with recipient CMV seropositivity and reactivation.

As for this clone: Its antigen is as yet unknown.

Sequencing used immunoSEQ multiplex PCR; TCRdb keeps in-frame clones, though not all of them. The repertoire consists of fewer than 5,000 clones, with 83% occurring once and the leading ten covering less than 7.5%. Trimming pared 4 bases from V and 4 bases from J, leaving 13 bases between. CDR1 and CDR2 from the germline V gene are SGHTS and YDEGEE. The CDR3 runs to 14 residues. A marrow graft followed busulfan-fludarabine conditioning, with cyclophosphamide on days +3 and +4. This receptor was obtained from a male patient aged 25-45 years who received an allogeneic stem cell transplant from a related donor, was CMV-positive, and had no GVHD. Some of these T cells may belong to the graft donor. Sequenced material: CD4+ T cells sorted from blood, taken 242 days after a stem cell transplant with posttransplant cyclophosphamide. This chain joins TRBV5-8 and TRBJ2-3; possible D gene TRBD1, 6 bases. The CDR3 reads CASSTTDSPDTQYF. The CDR3, as DNA: TGTGCCAGCAGCACGACGGACAGTCCAGATACGCAGTATTTT. Filled out from reference TRBV5-8 and TRBJ2-3, the complete variable domain reads EAGVTQSPTHLIKTRGQQATLRCSPISGHTSVYWYQQALGLGLQFLLWYDEGEERNRGNFPPRFSGRQFPNYSSELNVNALELEDSALYLCASSTTDSPDTQYFGPGTRLTVL.